Listed below are T cell receptor beta chains from one sample, sequenced in a study of OX40 agonist ivuxolimab in advanced cancers. Some clones are missing from TCRdb's copy, which holds only in-frame ones; the method was immunoSEQ multiplex PCR. The top ten clones hold about 0.46% of a sample with approximately 58,000 clones, under 95% of them seen once. Sequenced here: CD4+ or CD8+ T cells sorted from blood, sampled in a trial of the OX40 agonist ivuxolimab. These receptors were collected from an adult with an advanced solid tumor such as melanoma, head and neck, liver or kidney cancer. Both conserved end residues are part of each CDR3. Fields, in order: CDR3 length, D gene, clone size, J gene, V gene, CDR3 DNA, CDR3 protein. The D gene is left open where the match is weak. Clone size is given for some rows only: seen once, a few or many times, or a class if the clone is expanded.

cdr3_length: 14
d_call: NA
clone_size: NA
j_call: TRBJ1-2
v_call: TRBV19
cdr3_nt: TGTGCCAGTAACTCCGCCCACGTTAACTATGGCTACACCTTC
cdr3_aa: CASNSAHVNYGYTF

cdr3_length: 17
d_call: NA
clone_size: NA
j_call: TRBJ1-5
v_call: TRBV30
cdr3_nt: TGTGCCTGGAGTCCCCCGACGGGGGGTATCGGCAATCAGCCCCAGCATTTT
cdr3_aa: CAWSPPTGGIGNQPQHF

cdr3_length: 11
d_call: NA
clone_size: NA
j_call: TRBJ2-7
v_call: TRBV10-3
cdr3_nt: TGTGCCATCAGTGAACTAGACGAGCAGTACTTC
cdr3_aa: CAISELDEQYF

cdr3_length: 13
d_call: NA
clone_size: NA
j_call: TRBJ1-1
v_call: TRBV19
cdr3_nt: TGTGCCAGTAGTACAACCGGGGTAGCTGAAGCTTTCTTT
cdr3_aa: CASSTTGVAEAFF

cdr3_length: 16
d_call: NA
clone_size: NA
j_call: TRBJ2-7
v_call: TRBV6-5
cdr3_nt: TGTGCCAGCAGTTACGCGCGGACCGCGGTCCATACTGAGCAGTACTTC
cdr3_aa: CASSYARTAVHTEQYF

cdr3_length: 14
d_call: NA
clone_size: NA
j_call: TRBJ1-5
v_call: TRBV9
cdr3_nt: TGTGCCAGCAGCGTAGATGCAGGAGATCAGCCCCAGCATTTT
cdr3_aa: CASSVDAGDQPQHF

cdr3_length: 12
d_call: TRBD1
clone_size: NA
j_call: TRBJ2-1
v_call: TRBV30
cdr3_nt: TGTGCCAAAGGACAGGGCTACAATGAGCAGTTCTTC
cdr3_aa: CAKGQGYNEQFF

cdr3_length: 15
d_call: TRBD2
clone_size: NA
j_call: TRBJ2-3
v_call: TRBV11-2
cdr3_nt: TGTGCCAGCAGCTTGTCTAGCGGGGAAACAGATACGCAGTATTTT
cdr3_aa: CASSLSSGETDTQYF

cdr3_length: 12
d_call: NA
clone_size: NA
j_call: TRBJ2-7
v_call: TRBV11-3
cdr3_nt: TGTGCCAGCAGCTTAGAAGGGAACGAGCAGTACTTC
cdr3_aa: CASSLEGNEQYF

cdr3_length: 14
d_call: TRBD2
clone_size: NA
j_call: TRBJ2-3
v_call: TRBV28
cdr3_nt: TGTGCCAGCAGCCTAGCGGGGGTGGTAGATACGCAGTATTTT
cdr3_aa: CASSLAGVVDTQYF

cdr3_length: 16
d_call: TRBD1
clone_size: NA
j_call: TRBJ2-7
v_call: TRBV6-5
cdr3_nt: TGTGCCAGCAGTTTCATTGGGACAGGGCACTCCTACGAGCAGTACTTC
cdr3_aa: CASSFIGTGHSYEQYF

cdr3_length: 15
d_call: TRBD1
clone_size: NA
j_call: TRBJ1-1
v_call: TRBV18
cdr3_nt: TGTGCCAGCTCACCCCGGACAGGGTTGAACACTGAAGCTTTCTTT
cdr3_aa: CASSPRTGLNTEAFF

cdr3_length: 12
d_call: NA
clone_size: NA
j_call: TRBJ2-7
v_call: TRBV9
cdr3_nt: TGTGCCAGCAGCCCCAACTTATACGAGCAGTACTTC
cdr3_aa: CASSPNLYEQYF

cdr3_length: 11
d_call: NA
clone_size: once
j_call: TRBJ1-1
v_call: TRBV18
cdr3_nt: TGTGCCAGCTCTCCGGACACTGAAGCTTTCTTT
cdr3_aa: CASSPDTEAFF

cdr3_length: 15
d_call: TRBD1
clone_size: NA
j_call: TRBJ1-2
v_call: TRBV2
cdr3_nt: TGTGCCAGCAGTACAACAGGGGGCGCGAGCTATGGCTACACCTTC
cdr3_aa: CASSTTGGASYGYTF

cdr3_length: 13
d_call: NA
clone_size: NA
j_call: TRBJ2-7
v_call: TRBV7-9
cdr3_nt: TGCGCCAGCAGCTTAGATCTCGACTACGAGCAGTACTTC
cdr3_aa: CASSLDLDYEQYF